Following are 22 T cell receptor beta chains from one sample sequenced in a study of identical twins. TCRdb re-called the 5' RACE reads with MiXCR, one entry per CDR3 protein. This sample has some 600,000 distinct CDR3 sequences, with under 8.5% found just once. These same data were also listed under a study on yellow fever vaccine responses in identical twins.

Sequencing was carried out using PBMCs. The receptors were sampled from a woman aged 18-30 years in good health.

This clonotype was seen more than once but under ten times. This chain links TRBV20-1 with TRBJ2-7; possibly TRBD1 for D (6 bases). The CDR3 runs 12 residues. CDR1 and CDR2 from the germline V gene are DFQATT and SNEGSKA (reference sequence). The V gene lost 0 bases and the J gene lost 4 bases, with 7 bases spanning the gap. The CDR3 protein is CSARDTGYEQYV. CDR3 coding DNA: TGCAGTGCTAGAGATACAGGGTACGAGCAGTACGTC.

This chain joins TRBV5-1 and TRBJ2-1; D possibly corresponds to TRBD1 (6 bases). Germline CDR1 and CDR2: SGHRS and YFSETQ. The CDR3 is 16 amino acids. Trimming stripped 5 bases from V and 0 bases from J, with 15 bases between. The CDR3 sequence is CASSPVTGYSYNEQFF. CDR3 in DNA: TGCGCCAGCAGTCCCGTGACAGGATACTCCTACAATGAGCAGTTCTTC.

This clonotype was seen only a few times. J is TRBJ1-1 and V is TRBV7-9, with TRBD1 as a possible D gene (5 bases). The CDR3 loop spans 13 amino acids. Trimming left V 8 bases short and J 0 bases short, with 10 bases between. Germline CDR1 reads SEHNR; CDR2 reads FQNEAQ (reference sequence). In nucleotides, the CDR3 is TGTGCCAGCGACCAGACAGTGAACACTGAAGCTTTCTTT. This codes for CASDQTVNTEAFF.

This clonotype occurred a few times. V is TRBV27 and J is TRBJ1-5; no reliable D call. The germline V and J ends were trimmed by 6 bases and 7 bases, with 16 bases remaining between them. This CDR3 has 14 amino acids. Germline lookup yields CDR1 MNHEY and CDR2 SMNVEV (reference sequence). CDR3 protein: CASSFTWGGQPQHF. CDR3 coding DNA: TGTGCCAGCAGCTTCACTTGGGGAGGACAGCCCCAGCATTTT.

The chain employs TRBV6-1 and TRBJ1-5; unclear D gene. V was shortened by 2 bases and J by 1 base, with 9 bases between the two germline ends. Germline CDR1 MNHNS, CDR2 SASEGT. The CDR3 spans 15 residues. CDR3 in amino acids: CASSENHLSNQPQHF. CDR3 nucleotides: TGTGCCAGCAGTGAAAATCACCTCAGCAATCAGCCCCAGCATTTT.

The chain has TRBV20-1 and TRBJ2-7; weak D call: TRBD1 (5 bases). CDR3 length: 14 residues. Germline V gives CDR1 DFQATT, CDR2 SNEGSKA (reference sequence). Trimming cost V 7 bases and J 5 bases, with 21 bases left between them. CDR3 bases: TGCAGTGTCCGCCCCCCCAGGGTGTATAACGAGCAGTACGTC. Translating it yields CSVRPPRVYNEQYV.

This chain uses TRBV20-1 with TRBJ1-5; tentatively, D is TRBD1 (5 bases). This CDR3 is built from 14 residues. CDR1 DFQATT and CDR2 SNEGSKA come from the germline V gene (reference sequence). The V end was cut by 5 bases, the J end by 4 bases, with 15 bases between. CDR3 in amino acids: CSAGSGYVNQPQHF. DNA of the CDR3: TGCAGTGCTGGATCAGGGTATGTAAATCAGCCCCAGCATTTT.

This clonotype was counted a few times. The chain recombines TRBV15 with TRBJ1-4; D unclear. The germline CDR1 and CDR2 sequences are LNHNV and YYDKDF (reference sequence). Trimming removed 0 bases at V and 9 bases at J, with 14 bases between. The CDR3 extends over 15 amino acids. CDR3 sequence: CATSREVGPNKKLFF. The CDR3 bases are TGTGCCACCAGCAGAGAAGTTGGTCCGAATAAAAAACTGTTTTTT.

This clonotype was found a few times. This chain links TRBV28 with TRBJ1-2; D uncertain. The CDR3 length is 15 residues. Trimming removed 3 bases at V and 5 bases at J, with 16 bases between. Germline CDR1 reads MDHEN; CDR2 reads SYDVKM. The CDR3 loop reads CASSFRTEVWYGYTF. CDR3 coding DNA: TGTGCCAGCAGTTTTAGAACCGAAGTGTGGTATGGCTACACCTTC.

This clonotype was recorded at least ten times. V is TRBV3-1 and J is TRBJ2-2, with TRBD2 matching 8 bases. The V and J ends lost 8 bases and 4 bases, in that order; junction bases with no gene match: 6. The CDR3 loop spans 14 amino acids. From germline, CDR1 is LGHDT and CDR2 YNNKEL (reference sequence). CDR3 nucleotides: TGTGCCAGCTTTGCGGGGGGTGCCACCGGGGAGCTGTTTTTT. It is translated as CASFAGGATGELFF.

This clonotype was picked up many times. DNA of the CDR3: TGCAGTGCTGAAGGACTAGCGGGAGTGGTATCCTACGAGCAGTACTTC. Protein: CSAEGLAGVVSYEQYF. The chain employs TRBV20-1 and TRBJ2-7, with 13 bases that match TRBD2. From germline, CDR1 is DFQATT and CDR2 SNEGSKA (reference sequence). The CDR3 is made up of 16 amino acids. The junction had 8 bases not matched to a gene; V was cut back by 5 bases and J by 1 base.

This clonotype has ten or more counts. V is TRBV11-2 and J is TRBJ2-7; no clear D gene. CDR3 size: 13 residues. Germline V gene lookup returns CDR1 SGHAT and CDR2 FQNNGV. V gave up 2 bases and J gave up 1 base, with 6 bases separating them. CDR3 in DNA: TGTGCCAGCAGCTTACGCAGATCCTACGAGCAGTACGTC. Encoded protein: CASSLRRSYEQYV.

This clonotype was observed a handful of times. The CDR3, as DNA: TGTGCCAGCAGTTTAGTGGAGGGGAATGAGCAGTTCTTC. Its protein product is CASSLVEGNEQFF. V is TRBV12-3 or TRBV12-4 and J is TRBJ2-1; D is perhaps TRBD2 (6 bases). This CDR3 comprises 13 residues. V lost 1 base and J lost 7, with 8 bases in between.

This clonotype occurred many times. The genes are TRBV15 and TRBJ2-1; 7 bases agree with TRBD2. Germline V gene data show CDR1 as LNHNV and CDR2 as YYDKDF (reference sequence). V dropped 0 bases and J dropped 4; count of bases not matched to a gene: 6. CDR3 length equals 16 residues. The CDR3 is CATSRETGGRYNEQFF. Written as DNA, the CDR3 is TGTGCCACCAGCAGAGAAACGGGGGGACGTTACAATGAGCAGTTCTTC.

The CDR3: CASSPQALAGRTDTQYF. CDR3 coding DNA: TGTGCCAGCAGTCCCCAGGCCCTAGCGGGGCGCACAGATACGCAGTATTTT. The chain combines TRBV7-2 with TRBJ2-3; 9 bases are shared with TRBD2. The germline CDR1 and CDR2 sequences are SGHTA and FQGNSA. V lost 6 bases to trimming and J lost 1 base; unmatched junction nucleotides: 11. This CDR3 comprises 17 residues. Full variable domain (outside the CDR3, taken from reference TRBV7-2 and TRBJ2-3): GAGVSQSPSNKVTEKGKDVELRCDPISGHTALYWYRQSLGQGLEFLIYFQGNSAPDKSGLPSDRFSAERTGGSVSTLTIQRTQQEDSAVYLCASSPQALAGRTDTQYFGPGTRLTVL.

Many counts were recorded for this clonotype. J is TRBJ2-2 and V is TRBV6-1; 11 nucleotides match TRBD2. CDR1 is MNHNS and CDR2 is SASEGT in the germline V gene. Germline trimming cut 6 bases from V and 7 bases from J; bases unmatched to any gene: 7. The CDR3 extends over 15 amino acids. DNA for the CDR3: TGTGCCAGCAGCCTAGCGGGGGGCCTGAGCGGGGAGCTGTTTTTT. This sequence encodes CASSLAGGLSGELFF.

This clonotype showed up many times. This CDR3 is CASSQVALETQYF. As DNA, the CDR3 is TGTGCCAGCAGCCAAGTAGCTTTGGAGACCCAGTACTTC. The V and J genes are TRBV14 and TRBJ2-5; no clear D. V lost 1 base and J 5 bases, leaving 8 bases between the germline ends. This CDR3 comprises 13 residues. Per germline, CDR1 SGHDN and CDR2 FVKESK.

This clonotype was observed at least ten times. The rearrangement uses TRBV3-1 and TRBJ2-7; the match to TRBD2 covers 9 bases. V lost 1 base and J lost 2; bases outside the gene matches: 3. The CDR3 consists of 15 residues. Germline-derived CDR1 and CDR2 are LGHDT and YNNKEL (reference sequence). The DNA for the CDR3 is TGTGCCAGCAGCCAAGTGCCTAGCGGGGCCTACGAGCAGTACTTC. Translated, it gives CASSQVPSGAYEQYF.

The CDR3, as DNA: TGTGCCAGCAGCGCTGGACTCCTGAGCTCCTACGAGCAGTACTTC. Translating it yields CASSAGLLSSYEQYF. This sequence joins TRBV5-5 and TRBJ2-7; a weak D match, TRBD2 (5 bases). Germline lookup yields CDR1 SGHKS and CDR2 YYEKEE (reference sequence). This CDR3 spans 15 amino acids. V was pared by 4 bases and J by 0 bases, with 14 bases between.

This clonotype was detected a few times. The chain links TRBV7-9 to TRBJ2-7; 7 bases are a match to TRBD2. J lost 5 bases, V lost 5 bases, and 9 bases had no gene match. In germline, CDR1 is SEHNR, CDR2 FQNEAQ (reference sequence). The CDR3 loop spans 14 amino acids. The CDR3 nucleotides read TGTGCCAGCAGCCCCTCCCGGGGGGTCCACGAGCAGTACGTC. It specifies CASSPSRGVHEQYV.

This clonotype was found many times. The rearrangement links TRBV5-1 to TRBJ2-1; 7 bases fit TRBD2. Germline trimming cut 1 base from V and 4 bases from J; bases unmatched to any gene: 8. CDR1 SGHRS and CDR2 YFSETQ come from the germline V gene. There are 16 residues in the CDR3. The CDR3 nucleotides read TGCGCCAGCAGCTTGTCCCCTAGCGGCCCTTACAATGAGCAGTTCTTC. Its translation: CASSLSPSGPYNEQFF.

The V gene is TRBV5-4, the J gene TRBJ1-1, with TRBD1 identical over 7 bases. Per germline, CDR1 SGHNT and CDR2 YYREEE (reference sequence). There are 16 residues in the CDR3. V shed 0 bases and J 3 bases; nucleotides not matched to a gene: 8. The CDR3 sequence is CASSLGDRWRYTEAFF. The CDR3 bases are TGTGCCAGCAGCTTGGGGGACAGATGGAGGTACACTGAAGCTTTCTTT.